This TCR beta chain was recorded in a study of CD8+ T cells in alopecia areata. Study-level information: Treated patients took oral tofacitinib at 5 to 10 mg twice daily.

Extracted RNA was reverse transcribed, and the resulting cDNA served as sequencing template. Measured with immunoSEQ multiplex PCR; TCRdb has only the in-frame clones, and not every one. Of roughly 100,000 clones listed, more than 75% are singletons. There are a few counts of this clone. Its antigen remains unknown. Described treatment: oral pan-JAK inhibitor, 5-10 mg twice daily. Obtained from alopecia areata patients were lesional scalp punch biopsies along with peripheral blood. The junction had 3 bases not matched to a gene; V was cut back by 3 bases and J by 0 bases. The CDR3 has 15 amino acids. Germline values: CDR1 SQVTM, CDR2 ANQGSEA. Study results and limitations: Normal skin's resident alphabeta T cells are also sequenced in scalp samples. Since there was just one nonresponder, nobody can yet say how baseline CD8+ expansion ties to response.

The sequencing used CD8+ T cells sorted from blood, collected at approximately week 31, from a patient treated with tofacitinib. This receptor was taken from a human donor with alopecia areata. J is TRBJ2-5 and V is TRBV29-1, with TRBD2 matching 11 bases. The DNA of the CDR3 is TGCAGCGTTGACTCTAGCGGGAGGTACCAAGAGACCCAGTACTTC. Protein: CSVDSSGRYQETQYF.